Listed here are 26 T cell receptor beta chains from one sample, sequenced in a study of cytomegalovirus exposure and HLA in healthy donors (dated by TCRdb to about 2017). The library was prepared using the immunoSEQ multiplex PCR assay. For the multiplex PCR, a mixture combining 60 forward primers for TCR Vbeta segments and 13 reverse primers for TCR Jbeta segments was used. TCRdb stores this immuneACCESS table with in-frame sequences only. Part of the clones is absent; in the studies checked, under half of the shortfall reflects unresolved V genes, and no reason is known for the rest. Recorded for this sample are about 85,000 clones; 70% to 80% of them occurred a single time. The ten largest clones add up to around a quarter of the sample. The source material was PBMCs. These receptors came from a woman between 50 and 59 years old in good health and CMV-seropositive.

The V call is TRBV2, the J call TRBJ1-6; D not resolved. The CDR3 loop spans 14 amino acids. Trimming shortened V by 7 bases and J by 6 bases, and 13 bases separated the two germline ends. Germline V gene lookup returns CDR1 SNHLY and CDR2 FYNNEI. The CDR3 bases are TGTGCCAGCAAATCGGAGACTCTTAATTCACCCCTCCACTTT. This gives the protein CASKSETLNSPLHF.

The chain employs TRBV19 and TRBJ1-4, with 10 bases identical to TRBD1. Germline V gene data show CDR1 as LNHDA and CDR2 as SQIVND (reference sequence). The CDR3 contains 16 residues. V lost 5 bases to trimming and J lost 0 bases; unmatched junction nucleotides: 3. The CDR3 DNA reads TGTGCCAGTAGTTCGGACAGGGGGACAACTAATGAAAAACTGTTTTTT. Its translation is CASSSDRGTTNEKLFF.

This clone was seen a handful of times. The chain couples TRBV6-5 to TRBJ2-6; tentative D call: TRBD2 (6 bases). V lost 6 bases, J lost 0 bases, and 9 bases lay in between. Germline loops: CDR1 MNHEY, CDR2 SVGAGI. CDR3 length: 15 residues. CDR3 residues: CASRSGSSGANVLTF. The CDR3 nucleotides read TGTGCCAGCAGGAGCGGGTCCTCTGGGGCCAACGTCCTGACTTTC.

This clone appeared a few times. This chain links TRBV10-3 with TRBJ2-5, with D possibly matching TRBD2 (5 bases). V was clipped by 0 bases and J by 4 bases, with 12 bases between them. The CDR3 contains 15 residues. Germline-derived CDR1 and CDR2 are ENHRY and SYGVKD. CDR3 sequence: CAISESPGFVETQYF. In nucleotides, the CDR3 is TGTGCCATCAGTGAGTCTCCGGGGTTTGTAGAGACCCAGTACTTC.

This chain links TRBV7-2 with TRBJ2-2; a weak D match, TRBD2 (5 bases). Trimming took 1 base from V and 1 from J, leaving 7 bases between them. The V gene's germline CDR1 is SGHTA and CDR2 FQGNSA. The CDR3 runs to 15 residues. DNA for the CDR3: TGTGCCAGCAGCTTAGTCGCGGGGAACACCGGGGAGCTGTTTTTT. Residues: CASSLVAGNTGELFF.

The V call is TRBV30, the J call TRBJ2-5, with no clear D. The CDR3 totals 11 residues. V lost 3 bases and J lost 5, with 7 bases in between. Germline values: CDR1 GTSNPN, CDR2 SVGIG (reference sequence). The CDR3 DNA reads TGTGCCTGGAGCCTTAGTGAGACCCAGTACTTC. Residues: CAWSLSETQYF.

V is TRBV5-4 and J is TRBJ2-2; D unclear. Germline assignment: CDR1 SGHNT and CDR2 YYREEE (reference sequence). The V and J ends lost 0 bases and 1 base respectively, with 4 bases between them. The CDR3 totals 14 residues. The CDR3 loop is CASSLGQNTGELFF. The CDR3 DNA follows: TGTGCCAGCAGCTTGGGACAGAACACCGGGGAGCTGTTTTTT.

CDR3 loop: CASSPGHGEIEAFF. The CDR3 region has the DNA TGCGCCAGCAGCCCAGGACACGGCGAGATTGAAGCTTTCTTT. This sequence joins TRBV5-1 and TRBJ1-1; D is possibly TRBD1 (5 bases). V dropped 4 bases and J dropped 7 bases, with 17 bases sitting between them. CDR3 length: 14 residues. CDR1 and CDR2 from the germline V gene are SGHRS and YFSETQ. The full variable domain, completed using reference TRBV5-1 and TRBJ1-1, is KAGVTQTPRYLIKTRGQQVTLSCSPISGHRSVSWYQQTPGQGLQFLFEYFSETQRNKGNFPGRFSGRQFSNSRSEMNVSTLELGDSALYLCASSPGHGEIEAFFGQGTRLTVV.

The rearrangement links TRBV12-5 to TRBJ1-1; 8 nucleotides align to TRBD1. V dropped 6 bases and J dropped 3; count of bases not matched to a gene: 3. Germline CDR1 reads LGHNT; CDR2 reads FRNRAP. The CDR3 has 13 amino acids. The CDR3, as DNA: TGTGCTAGTGGCCAGGGGGCGGACACTGAAGCTTTCTTT. Its translation is CASGQGADTEAFF.

CDR3 DNA sequence: TGCAGCGCCAGGACAGGAGCAGATACGCAGTATTTT. Translated: CSARTGADTQYF. The V and J genes are TRBV29-1 and TRBJ2-3; 7 nucleotides line up with TRBD1. The ends lost 7 bases at V and 4 bases at J; junction bases unmatched: 5. This CDR3 comprises 12 residues. In germline, CDR1 is SQVTM, CDR2 ANQGSEA.

V and J are TRBV7-2 and TRBJ2-7, with 9 bases identical to TRBD2. Trimming took 5 bases from V and 2 from J; bases not matched to a gene: 4. This CDR3 has 14 amino acids. Germline CDR1 SGHTA, CDR2 FQGNSA. The CDR3 here is CASSPSGATYEQYF. In nucleotides, the CDR3 is TGTGCCAGCAGCCCTAGCGGGGCGACCTACGAGCAGTACTTC.

The chain carries TRBV6-6 and TRBJ1-5; D may be TRBD1 (5 bases). The germline gives CDR1 MNHNY, CDR2 SVGAGI (reference sequence). Trimming took 8 bases from V and 3 from J, leaving 17 bases between them. This CDR3 has 15 amino acids. The CDR3 bases are TGTGCCAGCGCGATTTCCGACAGAGACAATCAGCCCCAGCATTTT. It is translated as CASAISDRDNQPQHF.

This clone was observed once. In DNA, the CDR3 is TGCGCCAGCAGCTCCGGGCAGGGGGTTGTAGAGACTGAAGCTTTCTTT. This translates into CASSSGQGVVETEAFF. The chain uses TRBV5-1 and TRBJ1-1; 7 bases match TRBD1. This CDR3 comprises 16 residues. Germline V gene lookup returns CDR1 SGHRS and CDR2 YFSETQ. V shed 3 bases and J 5 bases; nucleotides not matched to a gene: 13.

The chain links TRBV6-5 to TRBJ2-2; D might be TRBD2 (5 bases). The V gene's germline CDR1 is MNHEY and CDR2 SVGAGI. V lost 6 bases and J 4 bases, leaving 12 bases between the germline ends. CDR3 length equals 14 residues. The CDR3 DNA is TGTGCCAGCAGAACGGGATATGGCACCGGGGAGCTGTTTTTT. This translates into CASRTGYGTGELFF.

This clone was recorded a few times. The rearrangement links TRBV11-3 to TRBJ1-4; the D is unclear. Per germline, CDR1 SGHNT and CDR2 YENEEA. The CDR3 is 10 residues long. CDR3: CGSLNEKLFF. The CDR3 DNA reads as TGTGGGAGTCTTAATGAAAAACTGTTTTTT.

The V gene is TRBV14, the J gene TRBJ1-6; no definite D call. The V gene's germline CDR1 is SGHDN and CDR2 FVKESK. The CDR3 covers 15 residues. Trimming pared 0 bases from V and 8 bases from J, leaving 11 bases between. Here the CDR3 DNA reads TGTGCCAGCAGCCAAGATCCGGCAGGTTATTCACCCCTCCACTTT. Its translation is CASSQDPAGYSPLHF. The full variable domain, rest sourced from reference TRBV14 and TRBJ1-6, is EAGVTQFPSHSVIEKGQTVTLRCDPISGHDNLYWYRRVMGKEIKFLLHFVKESKQDESGMPNNRFLAERTGGTYSTLKVQPAELEDSGVYFCASSQDPAGYSPLHFGNGTRLTVT.

The chain joins TRBV30 to TRBJ1-3; 10 bases align to TRBD1. Germline trimming cut 5 bases from V and 4 bases from J; bases unmatched to any gene: 2. The germline V gene has CDR1 GTSNPN and CDR2 SVGIG (reference sequence). CDR3 length equals 13 residues. The CDR3: CAWGGQGGNTIYF. DNA of the CDR3: TGTGCCTGGGGGGGACAGGGGGGAAACACCATATATTTT.

This chain links TRBV5-6 with TRBJ1-5; 7 bases line up with TRBD1. This CDR3 has 15 residues. The J segment lost 1 base and the V segment lost 0 bases, leaving 1 base of the junction unmatched. Germline CDR1 is SGHDT and CDR2 is YYEEEE. For the CDR3, the DNA is TGTGCCAGCAGCTTGGGGGACAGCAGCAATCAGCCCCAGCATTTT. Translated, it gives CASSLGDSSNQPQHF.

The chain carries TRBV2 and TRBJ1-5; possibly TRBD1 for D (5 bases). The CDR3 is made up of 14 amino acids. The ends were cut back, 7 bases at V and 1 base at J, with 11 bases in the middle. The germline gives CDR1 SNHLY, CDR2 FYNNEI. The CDR3 DNA sequence: TGTGCCAGCATTGGTGGGGGGAGCAATCAGCCCCAGCATTTT. As protein: CASIGGGSNQPQHF.

This chain uses TRBV29-1 with TRBJ1-4, with D perhaps TRBD1 (6 bases). The V gene's germline CDR1 is SQVTM and CDR2 ANQGSEA. This CDR3 comprises 19 residues. Deletions cut 4 bases from V and 3 bases from J, with 27 bases between. The CDR3 region is CSVGGGQEVPGGANEKLFF. The CDR3 DNA is TGCAGCGTTGGGGGGGGGCAGGAGGTCCCTGGAGGGGCTAATGAAAAACTGTTTTTT. Variable domain in full (rest from reference TRBV29-1 and TRBJ1-4): SAVISQKPSRDICQRGTSLTIQCQVDSQVTMMFWYRQQPGQSLTLIATANQGSEATYESGFVIDKFPISRPNLTFSTLTVSNMSPEDSSIYLCSVGGGQEVPGGANEKLFFGSGTQLSVL.

The chain uses TRBV28 and TRBJ2-5, with 10 bases fitting TRBD1. CDR1 is MDHEN and CDR2 is SYDVKM in the germline V gene. Losses at the gene ends were 5 bases for V and 5 bases for J; bases not matched to a gene: 11. CDR3 length equals 16 residues. CDR3 DNA: TGTGCCAGCAGTCCCCCCTCGACAGGGGGCGATGAGACCCAGTACTTC. Protein sequence: CASSPPSTGGDETQYF.

The chain carries TRBV10-3 and TRBJ1-5; weak D call: TRBD1 (6 bases). CDR1 and CDR2 (germline): ENHRY, SYGVKD. V gave up 10 bases and J gave up 11 bases, with 18 bases separating them. CDR3 length equals 12 residues. CDR3 DNA sequence: TGTGCCACAGGGGCCACTCCAGTAGCCCAGCATTTT. Translated: CATGATPVAQHF.

This sequence joins TRBV18 and TRBJ2-7; D gene unclear. The germline V gene encodes CDR1 KGHSH and CDR2 LQKENI. This CDR3 is built from 13 residues. Between the trimmed V and J ends, which lost 3 bases and 3 bases, there was a span of 9 bases. The CDR3 spells CASSPVRDYEQYV. CDR3 in DNA: TGTGCCAGCTCACCCGTCAGAGACTACGAGCAGTACGTC.

The chain joins TRBV30 to TRBJ2-7; possible D gene TRBD1, 5 bases. The CDR3 runs to 12 residues. CDR1 is GTSNPN, CDR2 SVGIG, per germline (reference sequence). The germline V and J ends were trimmed by 3 bases and 4 bases, with 10 bases remaining between them. The CDR3 nucleotides read TGTGCCTGGAGCCCGCAGGGTTACGAGCAGTACGTC. Its protein product is CAWSPQGYEQYV.

In this sample, this clone turned up a few times. The V call is TRBV6-1, the J call TRBJ2-5, with TRBD2 as a possible D gene (5 bases). CDR3 length: 12 amino acids. Germline values: CDR1 MNHNS, CDR2 SASEGT. The CDR3 coding sequence is TGTGTTAAGCGGCATCCCGAAGAGACCCAGTACTTC. Translating it yields CVKRHPEETQYF.

The V call is TRBV10-3, the J call TRBJ2-3, with 10 bases aligning to TRBD2. The germline CDR1 and CDR2 sequences are ENHRY and SYGVKD. This CDR3 contains 16 residues. The V segment lost 3 bases and the J segment 5 bases; nucleotides outside the gene matches: 8. CDR3 DNA: TGTGCCATCAGTGATCGAGCGGGAGGGCCCCAAGATACGCAGTATTTT. Translating it yields CAISDRAGGPQDTQYF.